This T cell receptor beta chain stems from a study of long-term antiretroviral therapy in people with HIV. Whole-study findings and limits: HIV repertoires spanned narrower CDR3 length ranges than controls. Regardless of time point, clones expanded before ART dominated the repertoire.

Researchers ran immunoSEQ v3.0 at survey level. Sequencing set out to capture roughly 40,000-50,000 T-cell genomes per sample. TCRdb's copy holds only in-frame clones and misses some; the assay was immunoSEQ multiplex PCR. The sample carries 18,000 or so clones, around 80% recorded once. The CDR3 consists of 16 residues. Germline CDR1 is MGHRA and CDR2 is YSYEKL. V trimming: 1 base; J trimming: 4 bases; junction bases outside the gene matches: 10. Concerning this clone: Antigen: not known.

The chain employs TRBV4-1 and TRBJ2-7; 7 bases map to TRBD2. The source was unsorted PBMCs, collected at the start of antiretroviral therapy, before treatment. The TCR originated in a woman between 40 and 55 years old with HIV. The DNA of the CDR3 is TGCGCCAGCAGCCAAGGCGGTCGGGGGGACCCTTACGAGCAGTACTTC. Protein sequence: CASSQGGRGDPYEQYF.